This is a list of T cell receptor beta chains from one sample in a study of T cell responses to AZD1222 COVID-19 vaccine. This table comes from immunoSEQ multiplex PCR, and its TCRdb copy is limited to in-frame clones, with some not included. The table records some 140,000 clones, 80% to 90% of them present only once. The source was peripheral blood, collected on day 0 of MenACWY control vaccination. The source of these receptors is an adult in good health. CDR3s include the opening cysteine and the closing phenylalanine or tryptophan. Each record gives: D gene, J gene, V gene, clone size, CDR3 protein, CDR3 DNA. The D gene is left open where the match is weak. The size field is filled for only some rows; it gives once, few, many or a size class.

TRBD2,TRBJ2-1,TRBV5-6,-,CASSSTFPSGSNYEQFF,TGTGCCAGCAGCTCTACGTTTCCTAGCGGGAGTAACTATGAGCAGTTCTTC
-,TRBJ2-1,TRBV6-5,-,CASSYRRGVAYNEQFF,TGTGCCAGCAGTTACCGCAGGGGGGTTGCTTACAATGAGCAGTTCTTC
-,TRBJ2-5,TRBV3-1/TRBV3-2,-,CASSQSSGVWETQYF,TGTGCCAGCAGCCAAAGCTCCGGGGTTTGGGAGACCCAGTACTTC
TRBD1,TRBJ1-1,TRBV5-1,-,CASSLTGVGWNTEAFF,TGCGCCAGCAGCTTGACAGGGGTGGGTTGGAACACTGAAGCTTTCTTT
-,TRBJ2-7,TRBV6-6,-,CAVGKGSYEQYF,TGTGCCGTGGGGAAGGGCTCCTACGAGCAGTACTTC
TRBD1,TRBJ1-6,TRBV12-3/TRBV12-4,-,CASTVTGDSPLHF,TGTGCCAGCACCGTAACAGGGGACTCACCCCTCCACTTT
-,TRBJ2-3,TRBV19,once,CATSRGVSTDTQYF,TGTGCCACAAGTAGGGGGGTCTCCACAGATACGCAGTATTTT
TRBD1,TRBJ2-2,TRBV16,once,CASSPRTGGMGELFF,TGTGCCAGCAGCCCTCGGACAGGGGGTATGGGGGAGCTGTTTTTT
TRBD1,TRBJ2-3,TRBV5-1,-,CASSSWGTGRITDTQYF,TGCGCCAGCAGCTCCTGGGGGACAGGTCGTATCACAGATACGCAGTATTTT
-,TRBJ2-1,TRBV11-2,-,CASSFYRGVYNEQFF,TGTGCCAGCAGTTTTTACCGCGGGGTCTACAATGAGCAGTTCTTC
TRBD2,TRBJ2-7,TRBV5-4,-,CASSLSPRPGGSYEQYF,TGTGCCAGCAGCTTGAGTCCACGGCCCGGGGGGTCCTACGAGCAGTACTTC
-,TRBJ1-2,TRBV2,few,CASSEPFNYGYTF,TGTGCCAGCAGTGAACCCTTTAACTATGGCTACACCTTC
-,TRBJ1-4,TRBV7-9,-,CASSLEYTPEKLFF,TGTGCCAGCAGCTTAGAATATACGCCCGAAAAACTGTTTTTT
TRBD2,TRBJ2-3,TRBV19,-,CASSPPPGRGTDTQYF,TGTGCCAGTAGTCCTCCTCCAGGGAGGGGCACAGATACGCAGTATTTT
-,TRBJ1-5,TRBV30,few,CAWSVRRESNQPQHF,TGTGCCTGGAGTGTACGGAGGGAAAGCAATCAGCCCCAGCATTTT
-,TRBJ2-2,TRBV6-1,-,CASSEPRGRTTGELFF,TGTGCCAGCAGTGAACCTAGGGGACGGACCACCGGGGAGCTGTTTTTT
-,TRBJ1-1,TRBV11-2,-,CASSSRTRLMNTEAFF,TGTGCCAGCAGCTCCCGGACACGGCTAATGAACACTGAAGCTTTCTTT
TRBD1,TRBJ2-2,TRBV5-1,-,CASSPGTGAGTGELFF,TGCGCCAGCAGCCCCGGGACAGGGGCGGGTACCGGGGAGCTGTTTTTT
-,TRBJ2-2,TRBV5-8,-,CASSLRYSERGNTGELFF,TGTGCCAGCAGCTTGAGGTACAGTGAGAGGGGGAACACCGGGGAGCTGTTTTTT
-,TRBJ2-3,TRBV7-3,-,CASSVSTDTQYF,TGTGCCAGCAGCGTTAGCACAGATACGCAGTATTTT
-,TRBJ2-1,TRBV24-1,once,CATSDLGPNNEQFF,TGTGCCACCAGTGATTTAGGGCCTAACAATGAGCAGTTCTTC
TRBD2,TRBJ2-7,TRBV11-3,-,CASSLNGRKEQYF,TGTGCCAGCAGCTTAAACGGGAGGAAGGAGCAGTACTTC
-,TRBJ1-1,TRBV19,once,CASARVQNTEAFF,TGTGCCAGCGCCCGGGTACAGAACACTGAAGCTTTCTTT
TRBD2,TRBJ2-3,TRBV5-1,-,CASSPMTSGSTDTQYF,TGCGCCAGCAGCCCCATGACTAGCGGAAGCACAGATACGCAGTATTTT
-,TRBJ2-7,TRBV5-1,-,CASSHNRNWEQYF,TGCGCCAGCAGCCACAACAGGAATTGGGAGCAGTACTTC
TRBD1,TRBJ1-5,TRBV19,once,CASTRNPGTVNQPQHF,TGTGCCAGTACCAGAAATCCCGGGACAGTTAATCAGCCCCAGCATTTT
-,TRBJ1-2,TRBV29-1,-,CSVSKGGGYTF,TGCAGCGTTTCGAAAGGGGGTGGCTACACCTTC
-,TRBJ1-1,TRBV6-5,few,CASMKGANTEAFF,TGTGCCAGCATGAAAGGGGCGAACACTGAAGCTTTCTTT
-,TRBJ2-1,TRBV11-2,-,CASSQTNEQFF,TGTGCCAGCAGCCAGACCAATGAGCAGTTCTTC
TRBD2,TRBJ2-1,TRBV2,-,CATQMSGGPGYNEQFF,TGTGCCACCCAAATGTCGGGGGGGCCTGGCTACAATGAGCAGTTCTTC
TRBD1,TRBJ2-1,TRBV6-5,-,CATRDRGGNEQFF,TGTGCCACAAGGGACAGGGGAGGCAATGAGCAGTTCTTC
TRBD1,TRBJ1-2,TRBV7-9,-,CASSFLTGDVYGYTF,TGTGCCAGCAGCTTCTTGACAGGGGACGTCTATGGCTACACCTTC